This T cell receptor beta chain was recovered during a study of T-cell reconstitution after alpha-beta-depleted transplantation in children. About this clonotype: Its antigen is not identified.

CDR3 length: 11 residues. From germline, CDR1 is LGHDT and CDR2 YNNKEL (reference sequence). V gave up 10 bases and J gave up 13 bases, with 17 bases separating them. Unique molecular identifiers were incorporated during preparation of the TCRbeta library. TCRdb itself ran the PCR reads through MiXCR, one entry per CDR3 protein. The data show about a million distinct CDR3 sequences, with about 29% seen just once and roughly 31% held by the top ten. Findings of the study overall: Recipient T cells and thymic progenitors that survived gave rise to the high TCRbeta diversity observed at day 60 in some patients. One year post-transplant, T-cell counts and diversity were largely derived from T cells produced anew. Several hundred graft clones that had expanded were reportedly the source of alpha-beta T cells about two months after transplant.

J is TRBJ2-1 and V is TRBV3-1; D tentatively reads TRBD1 or TRBD2 (6 bases each). The receptor was derived from a boy in the first two years of life who had a stem cell transplant for SCID, so the T cells may come from the graft donor. The specimen was PBMCs, mostly from graft donor cells, collected 360 days after TCRalphabeta/CD19-depleted stem cell transplant. The CDR3 reads CATTSGGPQFF. Written as DNA, the CDR3 is TGTGCCACTACGAGTGGGGGGCCCCAGTTCTTC.